This T cell receptor (beta chain) stems from a study of early T cells in non-severe SARS-CoV-2 infection. Across the study: From unsorted whole blood, bulk RNA was sequenced, and the chains remained unpaired. The study, taken as a whole, reports: Clonotype matching in VDJdb favored anti-spike CD8 responses and did not capture private and CD4 specificities.

A note on this clonotype: Its cognate antigen is unknown.

The TCR library protocol was used to attach unique molecular identifiers. These identifiers were attached to individual cDNA molecules. TCRdb fed the 5' RACE reads into MiXCR, producing one record per CDR3 protein. The sample lists about 50,000 distinct CDR3 sequences; 12% were seen once. Trimming removed 4 bases from V and 11 bases from J, with 18 bases in between. Germline assignment: CDR1 SGHRS and CDR2 YFSETQ. The CDR3 has 13 amino acids. The sample here was whole blood, taken at baseline. This chain links TRBV5-1 with TRBJ1-1; D is uncertain. The source is an adult who was a healthcare worker with PCR-confirmed SARS-CoV-2 infection or an uninfected control (not recorded which). The chain's CDR3 is CASSPRGPPDAFF. Here the CDR3 DNA reads TGCGCCAGCAGCCCTAGAGGGCCCCCCGACGCTTTCTTT.